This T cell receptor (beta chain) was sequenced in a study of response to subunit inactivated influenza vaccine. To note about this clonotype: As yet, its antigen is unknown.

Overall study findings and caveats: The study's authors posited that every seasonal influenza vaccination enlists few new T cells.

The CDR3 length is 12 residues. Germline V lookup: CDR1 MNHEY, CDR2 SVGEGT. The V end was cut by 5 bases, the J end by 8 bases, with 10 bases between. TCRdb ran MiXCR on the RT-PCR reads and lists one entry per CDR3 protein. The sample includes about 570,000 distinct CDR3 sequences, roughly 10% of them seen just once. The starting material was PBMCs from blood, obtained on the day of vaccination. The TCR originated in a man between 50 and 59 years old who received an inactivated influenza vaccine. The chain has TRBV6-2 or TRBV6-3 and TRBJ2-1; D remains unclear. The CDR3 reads CASSLFGDEQFF. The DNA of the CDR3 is TGTGCCAGCAGTCTTTTTGGTGATGAGCAGTTCTTC.